These 26 T cell receptor beta chains came from one sample sequenced in a study of T cell responses to AZD1222 COVID-19 vaccine. The method was immunoSEQ multiplex PCR; TCRdb's version includes in-frame clones alone and lacks a portion of them. In the table there are about 91,000 clones, about 94% of which are singletons. This sample comprised peripheral blood, obtained 28 days after the second AZD1222 dose. All receptors derive from an adult who received the AZD1222 COVID-19 vaccine.

The V and J genes are TRBV19 and TRBJ1-5, with a weak D call TRBD1 (5 bases). Germline loops: CDR1 LNHDA, CDR2 SQIVND (reference sequence). This CDR3 is built from 16 residues. The V end was cut by 3 bases, the J end by 0 bases, with 12 bases between. CDR3 amino acids: CASSIRDGHSNQPQHF. The DNA for the CDR3 is TGTGCCAGTAGTATTAGGGACGGCCATAGCAATCAGCCCCAGCATTTT. Full variable domain (missing parts from reference TRBV19 and TRBJ1-5): DGGITQSPKYLFRKEGQNVTLSCEQNLNHDAMYWYRQDPGQGLRLIYYSQIVNDFQKGDIAEGYSVSREKKESFPLTVTSAQKNPTAFYLCASSIRDGHSNQPQHFGDGTRLSIL.

J is TRBJ1-4 and V is TRBV5-1, with 7 nucleotides matching TRBD1. The CDR3 has 15 amino acids. Germline V gene lookup returns CDR1 SGHRS and CDR2 YFSETQ. The V segment lost 4 bases and the J segment 0 bases; nucleotides outside the gene matches: 3. This CDR3 reads CASSLQGTTNEKLFF. The DNA for the CDR3 is TGCGCCAGCAGCCTACAGGGGACAACTAATGAAAAACTGTTTTTT.

CDR3 bases: TGTGCCAGCAGTCCGGGGTCAAATGAAAAACTGTTTTTT. Amino acids: CASSPGSNEKLFF. The chain joins TRBV9 to TRBJ1-4; no clear D. The CDR3 extends over 13 amino acids. Trimming cost V 5 bases and J 5 bases, with 10 bases left between them. The germline gives CDR1 SGDLS, CDR2 YYNGEE.

The V and J genes are TRBV3-1 (or the pseudogene TRBV3-2) and TRBJ2-3, with D possibly TRBD2 on 6 matching bases. With 3 bases removed from V and 6 bases from J, the gap between germline ends came to 16 bases. Germline V gene data show CDR1 as LGHDT and CDR2 as YNNKEL (reference sequence). This CDR3 has 15 amino acids. CDR3 residues: CASSQQGLGRDTQYF. CDR3 DNA sequence: TGTGCCAGCAGCCAGCAGGGACTGGGGAGGGATACGCAGTATTTT.

V usage is TRBV28 and J usage is TRBJ1-5; unclear D gene. This CDR3 has 13 residues. Germline lookup yields CDR1 MDHEN and CDR2 SYDVKM. Trimming cost V 6 bases and J 2 bases, with 8 bases left between them. CDR3 amino acids: CASREAGNQPQHF. The CDR3 nucleotides read TGTGCCAGCAGAGAGGCGGGCAATCAGCCCCAGCATTTT.

The chain combines TRBV7-9 with TRBJ1-1; D is ambiguous. Germline V gene lookup returns CDR1 SEHNR and CDR2 FQNEAQ (reference sequence). V was clipped by 5 bases and J by 0 bases, with 7 bases between them. This CDR3 spans 13 amino acids. CDR3 sequence reads: CASSPTLNTEAFF. In nucleotides, the CDR3 is TGTGCCAGCAGCCCGACTTTGAACACTGAAGCTTTCTTT.

V usage is TRBV11-3 and J usage is TRBJ2-7; D could derive from TRBD1 or TRBD2 (5 bases each). The V end lost 1 base, the J end lost 7 bases, and 14 bases lay between the germline ends. Germline CDR1 and CDR2: SGHNT and YENEEA. The CDR3 consists of 14 residues. Here the CDR3 reads CASSLVGRSWEQYF. The CDR3 DNA reads TGTGCCAGCAGCTTAGTGGGACGGAGTTGGGAGCAGTACTTC.

The chain joins TRBV7-2 to TRBJ1-2; 11 bases fit TRBD1. The CDR3 has 15 residues. After removal of 0 bases from V and 8 bases from J, the junction contained 5 bases not matched to a gene. From germline, CDR1 is SGHTA and CDR2 FQGNSA. This CDR3 is CASSLAGQGVGGYTF. In DNA, the CDR3 is TGTGCCAGCAGCTTAGCGGGACAGGGGGTAGGGGGCTACACCTTC.

This clone was detected once. The V and J genes are TRBV4-1 and TRBJ1-1; no clear D. The ends were cut back, 0 bases at V and 1 base at J, with 6 bases in the middle. The CDR3 has 14 residues. Per the germline V gene, CDR1 is MGHRA and CDR2 is YSYEKL. CDR3 in amino acids: CASSQEGGNTEAFF. The CDR3 nucleotides are TGCGCCAGCAGCCAAGAAGGCGGGAACACTGAAGCTTTCTTT.

CDR3 amino acids: CATSRESGRYTGELFF. The CDR3, as DNA: TGTGCCACCAGCAGAGAAAGTGGGCGATACACCGGGGAGCTGTTTTTT. J is TRBJ2-2 and V is TRBV15, with D hard to call. This CDR3 is 16 amino acids long. In germline, CDR1 is LNHNV, CDR2 YYDKDF (reference sequence). V lost 0 bases and J 3 bases, leaving 11 bases between the germline ends. Looking up the rest from reference TRBV15 and TRBJ2-2 gives the full variable domain: DAMVIQNPRYQVTQFGKPVTLSCSQTLNHNVMYWYQQKSSQAPKLLFHYYDKDFNNEADTPDNFQSRRPNTSFCFLDIRSPGLGDTAMYLCATSRESGRYTGELFFGEGSRLTVL.

The chain links TRBV7-9 to TRBJ2-3; D call uncertain. The CDR3 contains 14 residues. Germline-derived CDR1 and CDR2 are SEHNR and FQNEAQ (reference sequence). The V end was cut by 3 bases, the J end by 2 bases, with 9 bases between. The CDR3 DNA sequence: TGTGCCAGCAGCTTCTCCACTACCACAGATACGCAGTATTTT. It encodes CASSFSTTTDTQYF.

The chain links TRBV28 to TRBJ2-5, with unresolved D. Germline assignment: CDR1 MDHEN and CDR2 SYDVKM. Trimming cost V 2 bases and J 5 bases, with 6 bases left between them. The CDR3 sequence is 12 residues long. The CDR3 DNA follows: TGTGCCAGCAGTTTACTCGGGGAGACCCAGTACTTC. Translating it yields CASSLLGETQYF.

The J gene is TRBJ1-1, the V gene TRBV2, with a weak D call TRBD1 (6 bases). Germline V CDR1 and CDR2: SNHLY, FYNNEI. The CDR3 spans 14 residues. Trimming took off 5 bases at V and 1 base at J, with 11 bases between the two ends. The CDR3 loop is CASSSRTENTEAFF. The CDR3 coding sequence is TGTGCCAGCAGTTCAAGGACAGAGAACACTGAAGCTTTCTTT.

The chain recombines TRBV29-1 with TRBJ1-1; 8 nucleotides line up with TRBD1. CDR1 and CDR2 from the germline V gene are SQVTM and ANQGSEA. The V segment lost 6 bases and the J segment 1 base; nucleotides outside the gene matches: 7. This CDR3 is 14 amino acids long. The CDR3 region has the DNA TGCAGCGTCGCCGCAGGGGGCACGAACACTGAAGCTTTCTTT. Translated: CSVAAGGTNTEAFF.

The chain is built from TRBV9 and TRBJ2-5; 8 bases fit TRBD2. The CDR3 spans 15 residues. V was clipped by 0 bases and J by 4 bases; unmatched bases: 5. The germline V gene has CDR1 SGDLS and CDR2 YYNGEE. The CDR3 is CASSVAGGRGETQYF. CDR3 DNA: TGTGCCAGCAGCGTAGCGGGGGGGCGGGGAGAGACCCAGTACTTC.

The J gene is TRBJ1-5, the V gene TRBV4-1; D is possibly TRBD1 (6 bases). V gave up 5 bases and J gave up 0 bases, with 11 bases separating them. Germline lookup yields CDR1 MGHRA and CDR2 YSYEKL. The CDR3 contains 15 residues. The CDR3 region has the DNA TGCGCCAGCAGCTGGGGACACCATAGCAATCAGCCCCAGCATTTT. Protein: CASSWGHHSNQPQHF.

V gene TRBV2 combines with J gene TRBJ1-4; D is possibly TRBD1 (6 bases). Germline loops: CDR1 SNHLY, CDR2 FYNNEI. V was trimmed by 7 bases and J by 1 base, leaving 13 bases between them. The CDR3 runs 15 residues. The CDR3 bases are TGTGCCAGCATCGACAGGTCAAGAACTAATGAAAAACTGTTTTTT. Protein product: CASIDRSRTNEKLFF.

This chain joins TRBV28 and TRBJ1-1, with TRBD1 matching 9 bases. Per the germline V gene, CDR1 is MDHEN and CDR2 is SYDVKM. The CDR3 spans 15 residues. V lost 6 bases, J lost 6 bases, and 11 bases stayed unmatched. In DNA, the CDR3 is TGTGCCAGCAGCCCCGCGCGACAGGGGGTCGCTGAAGCTTTCTTT. This encodes CASSPARQGVAEAFF.

The chain links TRBV11-1 to TRBJ1-1; a possible D gene is TRBD1 (6 bases). This CDR3 is 16 amino acids long. The V end was cut by 5 bases, the J end by 5 bases, with 21 bases between. CDR1 is SGHAT and CDR2 is FQDESV in the germline V gene (reference sequence). The CDR3 DNA reads as TGTGCCAGCAGCCCAGAGGGGGGTATGAGGTCGACTGAAGCTTTCTTT. Translated, it gives CASSPEGGMRSTEAFF.

The V and J genes are TRBV5-4 and TRBJ1-3; weak D call: TRBD1 (6 bases). V was clipped by 5 bases and J by 0 bases, with 15 bases between them. The CDR3 spans 16 residues. In germline, CDR1 is SGHNT, CDR2 YYREEE (reference sequence). CDR3 nucleotides: TGTGCCAGCAGGGACCGGGACAAGGGCTCTGGAAACACCATATATTTT. It is translated as CASRDRDKGSGNTIYF.

The rearrangement joins TRBV6-5 to TRBJ2-7; TRBD1 or TRBD2 may be the D gene (5 bases each). The length of the CDR3 is 14 residues. The germline V gene encodes CDR1 MNHEY and CDR2 SVGAGI. Trimming left V 6 bases short and J 7 bases short, with 19 bases between. In DNA form, the CDR3 reads TGTGCCAGCAGCCCGGGGCAGGGCATACGGGAGCAGTACTTC. It specifies CASSPGQGIREQYF.

This chain uses TRBV28 with TRBJ1-5; D gene unclear. The CDR3 totals 13 residues. Trimming took 3 bases from V and 5 from J, leaving 8 bases between them. Germline loops: CDR1 MDHEN, CDR2 SYDVKM. CDR3 sequence (DNA): TGTGCCAGCAGTTTTAGGGCTTATCAGCCCCAGCATTTT. Its translation: CASSFRAYQPQHF.

The chain recombines TRBV15 with TRBJ1-2; no clear D. The CDR3 sequence is 15 residues long. Per the germline V gene, CDR1 is LNHNV and CDR2 is YYDKDF (reference sequence). The V end was cut by 0 bases, the J end by 2 bases, with 10 bases between. DNA of the CDR3: TGTGCCACCAGCAGAGATATGGCAGCAAACTATGGCTACACCTTC. Translating gives CATSRDMAANYGYTF.

The gene calls are TRBV30 and TRBJ2-5; 10 bases are shared with TRBD2. CDR3 length equals 15 residues. With 0 bases clipped from V and 9 bases from J, the junction kept 10 bases outside the gene matches. Germline V lookup: CDR1 GTSNPN, CDR2 SVGIG (reference sequence). CDR3 nucleotides: TGTGCCTGGAGTGTACAACTAGCGGGGCGAGCACCCCAGTACTTC. Translating it yields CAWSVQLAGRAPQYF.

The chain carries TRBV7-2 and TRBJ2-3, with TRBD2 identical over 7 bases. Trimming removed 0 bases from V and 1 base from J; junction bases left unmatched: 4. Germline CDR1 is SGHTA and CDR2 is FQGNSA. The CDR3 extends over 16 amino acids. In DNA form, the CDR3 reads TGTGCCAGCAGCTTAGCGCCGCTAGCGGGCACAGATACGCAGTATTTT. As protein: CASSLAPLAGTDTQYF. The entire variable domain, with the rest obtained from reference TRBV7-2 and TRBJ2-3, is as follows: GAGVSQSPSNKVTEKGKDVELRCDPISGHTALYWYRQSLGQGLEFLIYFQGNSAPDKSGLPSDRFSAERTGGSVSTLTIQRTQQEDSAVYLCASSLAPLAGTDTQYFGPGTRLTVL.

V is TRBV6-5 and J is TRBJ1-4; D not resolved. In germline, CDR1 is MNHEY, CDR2 SVGAGI. V was cut by 8 bases and J by 0 bases, with 13 bases left in between. This CDR3 spans 15 amino acids. CDR3 loop: CASGDGYSTNEKLFF. The DNA for the CDR3 is TGTGCCAGCGGAGACGGTTACTCAACTAATGAAAAACTGTTTTTT.